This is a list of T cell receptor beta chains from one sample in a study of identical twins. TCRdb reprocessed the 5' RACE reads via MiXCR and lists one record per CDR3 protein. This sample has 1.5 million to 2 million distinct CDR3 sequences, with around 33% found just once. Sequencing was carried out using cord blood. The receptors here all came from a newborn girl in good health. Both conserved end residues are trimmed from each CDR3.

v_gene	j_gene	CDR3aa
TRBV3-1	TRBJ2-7	ASSQGRASEQY
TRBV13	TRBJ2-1	ASSLAGTSGGNHLDEQF
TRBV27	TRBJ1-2	ASSPSGTHGGYT
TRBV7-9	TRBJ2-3	ASSPPPGLKDTQY
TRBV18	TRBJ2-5	ASSQQGLYQETQY
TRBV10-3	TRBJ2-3	AIRLAGVSDTQY
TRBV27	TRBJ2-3	ASSLSGTGPLTWDTQY
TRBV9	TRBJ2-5	ASSVNSHFQETQY
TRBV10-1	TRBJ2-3	SSSGVGTDTQY
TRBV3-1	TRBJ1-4	ASSQVGPYEKLF
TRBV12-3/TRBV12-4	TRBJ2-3	ASSQRQALLTDTQY
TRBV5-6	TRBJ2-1	ASSPRLVREQF
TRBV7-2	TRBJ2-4	ASRLDRLAKNIQY
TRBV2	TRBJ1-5	ASSDRVGNQPQH
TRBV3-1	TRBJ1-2	ASSQEQGLHYGYT
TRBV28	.	ASMRTNYEQY
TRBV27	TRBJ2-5	ASSLQGPPGGQETQY
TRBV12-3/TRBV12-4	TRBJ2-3	ASSLHRTSGSITDTQY
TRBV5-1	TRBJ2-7	ASSLAPDDYYEQY
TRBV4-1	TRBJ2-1	ASSRPGISSYNEQF
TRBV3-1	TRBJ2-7	ASSQSPHYEQY
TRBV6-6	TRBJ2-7	ASKPRGAYEQY
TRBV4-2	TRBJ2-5	ASSQVGTSPHKKETQY
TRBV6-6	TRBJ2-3	ASSYSKGTDTQY
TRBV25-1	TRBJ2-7	ASSEVGAQHYEQY
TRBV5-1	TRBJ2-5	ASGNNEQY
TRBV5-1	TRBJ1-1	ASQQELANTEAF
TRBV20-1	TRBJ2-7	SASSGSGLAGAYEQY
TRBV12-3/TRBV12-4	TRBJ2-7	ASSFGTGDQY
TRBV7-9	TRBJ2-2	ASSRDRSNTGELF
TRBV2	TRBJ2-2	ASGNNTGELF
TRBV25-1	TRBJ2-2	ASRGAVGELF
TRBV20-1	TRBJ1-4	SARNRGRGEKLF
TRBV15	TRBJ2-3	ATSRGRGDTQY
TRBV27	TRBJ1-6	ASSLLRQGAKNSPLH
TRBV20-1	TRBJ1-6	SAGGTPGNSPLH
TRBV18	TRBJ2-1	ASSPGDSGNEQF
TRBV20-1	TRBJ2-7	SARDLGEGYEQY
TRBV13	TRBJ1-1	ASSRSSRPNTEAF
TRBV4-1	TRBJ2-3	ASSQEQAKDTQY
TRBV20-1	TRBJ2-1	SAAIPGLAAYNEQF
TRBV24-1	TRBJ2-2	ATSRTGNTGELF
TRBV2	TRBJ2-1	ASSQLAGPYNEQF
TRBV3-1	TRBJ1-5	ASSQAPTGGQPQH
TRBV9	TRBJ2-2	ASSVEGGLRVFEAGELF
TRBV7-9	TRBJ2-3	ASSHLTSGFTDTQY
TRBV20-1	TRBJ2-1	SARLRGIAGRYNEQF
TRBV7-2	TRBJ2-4	ASSSGQGFIIQY
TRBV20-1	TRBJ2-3	SASRRNTQY
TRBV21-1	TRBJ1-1	ASSVGGGDTEAF
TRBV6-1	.	ASALTGTYNEQY
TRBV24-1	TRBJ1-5	ATSAGGAGNQPQH